The following is a T cell receptor beta chain sequence with its context. The data were taken from a study of blood T cells in healthy people across ages. The V gene's germline CDR1 is LGHDT and CDR2 YNNKEL (reference sequence). The V gene end was trimmed by 1 base and the J gene end by 4 bases; junction bases not matched to a gene: 3. This CDR3 comprises 15 residues. Through a sample-barcoded 5' primer and a J-beta primer mix, a second PCR was run for roughly 6 to 11 cycles. TCRdb re-called the 5' RACE reads through MiXCR, storing one row per CDR3 protein. The sample consists of around 780,000 distinct CDR3 sequences, about a quarter of them appearing once. The data were also submitted as part of a second study, on T cells of mothers and their children.

This sequence was found in a boy under 18 in good health. Sequencing was done on a sample of blood. This chain connects TRBV3-1 to TRBJ2-5, with 10 bases matching TRBD2. CDR3 amino acids: CASSQAQRGGETQYF. For the CDR3, the DNA is TGTGCCAGCAGCCAAGCTCAGCGGGGGGGAGAGACCCAGTACTTC.